Presented here are 9 T cell receptor beta chains from one specimen sequenced in a study of T cell clonotyping in hematopoietic cell transplantation. Clones were read by immunoSEQ multiplex PCR, and TCRdb kept only the in-frame ones, dropping some. Here the sample spans about 45,000 clones, approximately 78% being singletons. The time point was: recipient sample about 28 days before transplant, after cytoreduction. This specimen was peripheral blood mononuclear cells, taken before stem cell transplant. The receptors derive from a man in his 60s with myelodysplastic syndrome. Some clones in this sample may be carry-over from other donors' samples.

The V call is TRBV5-6, the J call TRBJ1-3; 7 bases map to TRBD1. The junction had 6 bases not matched to a gene; V was cut back by 4 bases and J by 8 bases. The CDR3 spans 13 residues. CDR1 SGHDT and CDR2 YYEEEE come from the germline V gene. CDR3 amino acids: CASSVDRVDTIYF. The CDR3, as DNA: TGTGCCAGCAGCGTTGACAGGGTGGACACCATATATTTT.

The rearrangement joins TRBV5-1 to TRBJ2-2; D is ambiguous. This CDR3 comprises 15 residues. Trimming removed 0 bases at V and 4 bases at J, with 10 bases between. The germline V gene has CDR1 SGHRS and CDR2 YFSETQ. DNA of the CDR3: TGCGCCAGCAGCTTGGCCTTGGGTAGCACCGGGGAGCTGTTTTTT. Amino acid sequence: CASSLALGSTGELFF.

This clone was seen a few times. The rearrangement uses TRBV9 and TRBJ1-2; unclear D gene. CDR1 and CDR2 (germline): SGDLS, YYNGEE. Trimming removed 7 bases at V and 8 bases at J, with 12 bases between. The CDR3 has 11 amino acids. The CDR3, as DNA: TGTGCCAGCGCATCCGGAGGCGGCTACACCTTC. Amino acids: CASASGGGYTF.

The V and J genes are TRBV30 and TRBJ2-5; D is ambiguous. Trimming cost V 2 bases and J 0 bases, with 10 bases left between them. Germline CDR1 is GTSNPN and CDR2 is SVGIG (reference sequence). The CDR3 is 14 residues long. CDR3 residues: CAWSWARNQETQYF. The CDR3 DNA is TGTGCCTGGAGTTGGGCCCGCAACCAAGAGACCCAGTACTTC. Using reference TRBV30 and TRBJ2-5 for the parts outside the CDR3, the full variable domain is SQTIHQWPATLVQPVGSPLSLECTVEGTSNPNLYWYRQAAGRGLQLLFYSVGIGQISSEVPQNLSASRPQDRQFILSSKKLLLSDSGFYLCAWSWARNQETQYFGPGTRLLVL.

The V and J genes are TRBV5-1 and TRBJ2-1; possibly TRBD1 for D (6 bases). Germline CDR1 and CDR2: SGHRS and YFSETQ. The ends were cut back, 6 bases at V and 5 bases at J, with 15 bases in the middle. The CDR3 loop spans 14 amino acids. The CDR3 bases are TGCGCCAGCAACCCGAGGGCAGGGGACAATGAGCAGTTCTTC. Amino acid sequence: CASNPRAGDNEQFF.

The genes are TRBV6-1 and TRBJ2-3, with 7 bases aligning to TRBD1. Germline V gene data show CDR1 as MNHNS and CDR2 as SASEGT. With V trimmed by 4 bases and J by 1 base, 2 bases remained unmatched. This CDR3 has 14 residues. CDR3 in DNA: TGTGCCAGCAGTGTAGGGGGCGGCACAGATACGCAGTATTTT. The encoded protein is CASSVGGGTDTQYF.

A remark on this clone: A junction end diverges from the germline sequence, so it may reflect a read error. The chain is built from TRBV11-2 and TRBJ2-1; tentative D call: TRBD2 (7 bases). The CDR3 loop spans 17 amino acids. Per the germline V gene, CDR1 is SGHAT and CDR2 is FQNNGV. For the CDR3, the DNA is TGTGCCAGCAGCATAGATGGCGGGGGACATTCCTACAATGAGCAGTTCTTC. Translating it yields CASSIDGGGHSYNEQFF.

The chain uses TRBV6-5 and TRBJ1-3; no clear D. This CDR3 has 12 residues. The V and J ends lost 6 bases and 5 bases respectively, with 8 bases between them. CDR1 is MNHEY, CDR2 SVGAGI, per germline. The CDR3 sequence is CASRPDRNTIYF. The CDR3 bases are TGTGCCAGCAGGCCCGACAGAAACACCATATATTTT.

This sequence joins TRBV19 and TRBJ1-2, with TRBD1 matching 9 bases. The CDR3 spans 16 residues. The germline V gene has CDR1 LNHDA and CDR2 SQIVND (reference sequence). With 9 bases clipped from V and 4 bases from J, the junction kept 15 bases outside the gene matches. CDR3 nucleotide sequence: TGTGCCAGCAATACCCAAGCCCGGGACAGGGCCTATGGCTACACCTTC. Its translation: CASNTQARDRAYGYTF.